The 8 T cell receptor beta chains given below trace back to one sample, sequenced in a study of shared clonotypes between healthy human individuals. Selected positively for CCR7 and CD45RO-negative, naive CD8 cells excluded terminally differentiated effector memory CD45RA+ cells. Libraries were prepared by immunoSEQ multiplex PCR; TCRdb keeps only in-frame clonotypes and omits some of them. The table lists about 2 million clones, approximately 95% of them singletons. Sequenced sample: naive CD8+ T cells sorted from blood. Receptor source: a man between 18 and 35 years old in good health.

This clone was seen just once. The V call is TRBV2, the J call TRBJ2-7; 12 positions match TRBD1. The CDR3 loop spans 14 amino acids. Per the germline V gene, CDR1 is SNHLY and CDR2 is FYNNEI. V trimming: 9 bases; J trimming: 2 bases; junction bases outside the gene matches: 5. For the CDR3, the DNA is TGTGCCAGTGCGGGGACAGGGGGCACCTACGAGCAGTACTTC. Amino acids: CASAGTGGTYEQYF.

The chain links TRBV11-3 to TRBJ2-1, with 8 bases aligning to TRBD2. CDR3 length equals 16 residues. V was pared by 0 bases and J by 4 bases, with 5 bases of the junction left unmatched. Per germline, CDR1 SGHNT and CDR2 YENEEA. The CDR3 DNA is TGTGCCAGCAGCTTAGACGCGGGAGGCGTATACAATGAGCAGTTCTTC. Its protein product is CASSLDAGGVYNEQFF.

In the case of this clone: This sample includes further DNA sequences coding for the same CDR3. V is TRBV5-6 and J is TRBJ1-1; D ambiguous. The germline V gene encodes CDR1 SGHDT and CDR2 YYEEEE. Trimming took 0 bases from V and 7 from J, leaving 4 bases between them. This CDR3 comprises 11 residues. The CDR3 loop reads CASSLGFEAFF. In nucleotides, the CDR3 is TGTGCCAGCAGCTTGGGTTTTGAAGCTTTCTTT.

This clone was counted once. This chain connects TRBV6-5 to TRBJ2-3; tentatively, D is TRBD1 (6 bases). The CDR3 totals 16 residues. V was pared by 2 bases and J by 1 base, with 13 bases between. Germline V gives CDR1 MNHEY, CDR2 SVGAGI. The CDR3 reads CASSYGPSGGTDTQYF. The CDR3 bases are TGTGCCAGCAGTTACGGGCCCTCAGGGGGCACAGATACGCAGTATTTT.

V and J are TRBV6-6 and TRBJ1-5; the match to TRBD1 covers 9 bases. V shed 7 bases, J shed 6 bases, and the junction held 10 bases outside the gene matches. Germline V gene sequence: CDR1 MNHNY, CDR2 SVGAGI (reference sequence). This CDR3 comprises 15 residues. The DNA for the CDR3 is TGTGCCAGCAACCGGGACAGGGCGTCCGCTCAGCCCCAGCATTTT. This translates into CASNRDRASAQPQHF.

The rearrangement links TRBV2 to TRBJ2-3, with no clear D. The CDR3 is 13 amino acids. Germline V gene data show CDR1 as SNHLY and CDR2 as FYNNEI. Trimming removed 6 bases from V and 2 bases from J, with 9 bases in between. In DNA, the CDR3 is TGTGCCAGCAGCGGGTGGGCCACAGATACGCAGTATTTT. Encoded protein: CASSGWATDTQYF.

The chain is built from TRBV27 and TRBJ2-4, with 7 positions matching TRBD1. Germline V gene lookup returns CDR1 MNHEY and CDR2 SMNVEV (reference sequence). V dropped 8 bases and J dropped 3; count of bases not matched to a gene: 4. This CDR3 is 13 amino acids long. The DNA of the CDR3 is TGTGCCAGCGGTAGGACAGGCAAAAACATTCAGTACTTC. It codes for CASGRTGKNIQYF.

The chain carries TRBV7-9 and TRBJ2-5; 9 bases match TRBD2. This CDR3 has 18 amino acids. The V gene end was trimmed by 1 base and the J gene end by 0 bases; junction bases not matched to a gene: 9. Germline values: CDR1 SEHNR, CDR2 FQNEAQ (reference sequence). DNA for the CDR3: TGTGCCAGCAGCTTAGATACTTGGACTAGCGCGTACCAAGAGACCCAGTACTTC. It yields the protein CASSLDTWTSAYQETQYF.